A selection of T cell receptor beta chains follows, all from one sample in a study of response to subunit inactivated influenza vaccine. MiXCR, run by TCRdb on the RT-PCR reads, gives a single entry per CDR3 protein. The repertoire holds 450,000 to 600,000 distinct CDR3 sequences, with 6% to 9% as singletons. The material sequenced was PBMCs from blood, taken around 25 months after vaccination. Every receptor here comes from a man aged 50 to 69 who received an inactivated influenza vaccine. CDR3s include the opening cysteine and the closing phenylalanine or tryptophan. The order of the fields is clone size, D gene, J gene, CDR3 length, V gene, CDR3 DNA, CDR3 protein. The D gene is left open where the match is weak. Only some rows state a clone size, as once, few, many or a class for expanded clones.

abundance: few; d_gene: NA; j_gene: TRBJ2-7; len: 13; v_gene: TRBV7-2; CDR3nt: TGTGCCAGCAGCTTCGGGCCACTACGCGAGCAGTACTTC; CDR3aa: CASSFGPLREQYF
abundance: many; d_gene: NA; j_gene: TRBJ2-1; len: 14; v_gene: TRBV18; CDR3nt: TGTGCCAGCTCAGTTAGCCTATTCAACAATGAGCAGTTCTTC; CDR3aa: CASSVSLFNNEQFF
abundance: few; d_gene: NA; j_gene: TRBJ1-5; len: 14; v_gene: TRBV18; CDR3nt: TGTGCCAGCTCACTTCTGGACAGCGATCAGCCCCAGCATTTT; CDR3aa: CASSLLDSDQPQHF
abundance: few; d_gene: NA; j_gene: TRBJ2-3; len: 16; v_gene: TRBV11-2; CDR3nt: TGTGCCAGCAGCTTAGTGGGGGCGGTGAGCACAGATACGCAGTATTTT; CDR3aa: CASSLVGAVSTDTQYF
abundance: NA; d_gene: TRBD2; j_gene: TRBJ2-7; len: 14; v_gene: TRBV18; CDR3nt: TGTGCCAGCTCACCCAGCGGGGCACCCTACGAGCAGTACTTC; CDR3aa: CASSPSGAPYEQYF
abundance: NA; d_gene: TRBD2; j_gene: TRBJ2-7; len: 15; v_gene: TRBV6-1; CDR3nt: TGTGCCAGCAGTCAAAGCGGGACTTTCTCCTACGAGCAGTACTTC; CDR3aa: CASSQSGTFSYEQYF
abundance: few; d_gene: NA; j_gene: TRBJ1-1; len: 13; v_gene: TRBV6-1; CDR3nt: TGTGCCAGCAGTGAGTACAGGGCCACTGAAGCTTTCTTT; CDR3aa: CASSEYRATEAFF
abundance: few; d_gene: TRBD2; j_gene: TRBJ2-7; len: 14; v_gene: TRBV19; CDR3nt: TGTGCCAGTAGTATAACTAGCGGGAGCTACGAGCAGTACTTC; CDR3aa: CASSITSGSYEQYF
abundance: NA; d_gene: NA; j_gene: TRBJ1-5; len: 14; v_gene: TRBV28; CDR3nt: TGTGCCAGCAGTTATTTTCCAGGGGATCAGCCCCAGCATTTT; CDR3aa: CASSYFPGDQPQHF
abundance: many; d_gene: TRBD2; j_gene: TRBJ2-5; len: 16; v_gene: TRBV29-1; CDR3nt: TGCAGCGTTGAAACCGGGGCCCCGGGGGGCCAAGAGACCCAGTACTTC; CDR3aa: CSVETGAPGGQETQYF